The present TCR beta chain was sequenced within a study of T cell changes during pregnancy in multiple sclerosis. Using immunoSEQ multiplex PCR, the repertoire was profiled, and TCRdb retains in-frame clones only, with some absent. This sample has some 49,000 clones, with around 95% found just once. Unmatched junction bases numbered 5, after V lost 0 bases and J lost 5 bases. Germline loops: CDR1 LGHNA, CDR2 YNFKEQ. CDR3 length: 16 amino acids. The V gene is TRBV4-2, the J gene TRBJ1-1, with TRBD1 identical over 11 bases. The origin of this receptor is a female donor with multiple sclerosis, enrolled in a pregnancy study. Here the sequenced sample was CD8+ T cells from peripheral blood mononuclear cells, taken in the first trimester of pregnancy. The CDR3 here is CASSQEGGQGGTEAFF. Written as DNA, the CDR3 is TGTGCCAGCAGCCAAGAGGGGGGACAGGGGGGAACTGAAGCTTTCTTT.